This TCR beta chain is from a study of brain T cells in children with intractable seizures. Time point denoted: blood from clinic visit 5 months post-surgery; TSC patient then seizure free. This CDR3 contains 18 residues. TCRdb's table, derived via immunoSEQ multiplex PCR, lists solely in-frame clones and lacks some. The sample records 340,000 or so clones, more than 85% being singletons. This receptor was obtained from a boy younger than two with tuberous sclerosis and intractable seizures. The sample here was peripheral blood, taken less than 6 months after surgery. This chain joins TRBV21-1 and TRBJ1-1. TRBV21-1 is classified as a pseudogene. The CDR3 DNA follows: TGTGCCAGCAGCAAAATCCCGGGGGGCAGTCAACAGAACACTGAAGCTTTCTTT. This sequence encodes CASSKIPGGSQQNTEAFF.